The entry below gives a single T cell receptor (beta chain) sequence along with its context. The antigen is unknown. Profiling relied on immunoSEQ multiplex PCR, and the TCRdb table lists in-frame clones only, not all of them. The data show tens of thousands of clones, with 90% seen just once and under 2% held by the top ten. This entry is derived from a study of PD-L1 blockade in urothelial cancer. The overall study: Per blood sample, T cells had a median of roughly 150,000.

Trimming took 4 bases from V and 5 from J, leaving 8 bases between them. Germline V lookup: CDR1 SGDLS, CDR2 YYNGEE. The CDR3 covers 12 residues. Stated time point: pretreatment peripheral blood. Whole-study findings and limits: Durable-benefit patients showed greater tumor-associated blood clone expansion at 3 weeks.

The material was PBMCs, obtained around atezolizumab (anti-PD-L1) treatment. The receptor was isolated from a man in his sixties with urothelial cancer. The chain uses TRBV9 and TRBJ2-3; D call uncertain. CDR3 nucleotide sequence: TGTGCCAGCAGCCCCTCTAAAGATACGCAGTATTTT. It specifies CASSPSKDTQYF.